This TCR beta chain was sequenced in a study of T-cell memory formation after mild COVID-19. Background on the study: Clusters were largely donor specific. Notes on the study in general: Unconfirmed was the SARS-CoV-2 specificity of second-wave clones that peaked on day 37. Contracting CD4+ clones sat mainly in CM and EM; CD8+ in EMRA.

Concerning this clonotype: Its specificity is unknown.

Trimming stripped 3 bases from V and 3 bases from J, with 9 bases between. CDR1 DFQATT and CDR2 SNEGSKA come from the germline V gene (reference sequence). This CDR3 region has 13 residues. Each CDR3 protein is one row after TCRdb ran MiXCR on the 5' RACE reads. In the table there are a few hundred thousand distinct CDR3 sequences, approximately 19% of which are singletons. Sample: PBMCs or a T cell subset sorted from them (not recorded which). V and J are TRBV20-1 and TRBJ1-5; D gene ambiguous. The clonotype originates from a man aged 18-30 years who had mild COVID-19 (a few samples of this study predate the infection). Cell type and time point are not known. This CDR3 is CSASPDINQPQHF. The CDR3 DNA reads as TGCAGTGCTAGCCCTGACATCAATCAGCCCCAGCATTTT.